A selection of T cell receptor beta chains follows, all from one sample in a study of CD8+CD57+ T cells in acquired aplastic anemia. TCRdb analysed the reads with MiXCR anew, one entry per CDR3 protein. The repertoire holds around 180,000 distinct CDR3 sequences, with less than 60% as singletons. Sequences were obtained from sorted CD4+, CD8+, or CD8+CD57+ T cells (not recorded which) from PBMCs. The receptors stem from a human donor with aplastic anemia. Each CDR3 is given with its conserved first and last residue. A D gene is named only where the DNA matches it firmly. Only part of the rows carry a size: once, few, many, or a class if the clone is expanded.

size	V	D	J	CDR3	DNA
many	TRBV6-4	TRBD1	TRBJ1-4	CAKTGESFEKLFF	TGTGCCAAAACAGGGGAATCCTTTGAAAAACTGTTTTTT
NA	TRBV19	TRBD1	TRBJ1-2	CASSRQGGDYGYTF	TGTGCCAGTAGTAGACAGGGCGGGGACTATGGCTACACCTTC
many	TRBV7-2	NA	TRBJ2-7	CASRSHPGISYEQYF	TGTGCCAGCAGGTCCCATCCGGGGATCTCCTACGAGCAGTACTTC
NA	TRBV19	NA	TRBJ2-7	CASSGGGDEQYF	TGTGCCAGTAGTGGGGGTGGCGACGAGCAGTACTTC
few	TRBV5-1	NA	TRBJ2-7	CASSFGGPIYEQYF	TGCGCCAGCAGCTTCGGGGGACCCATCTACGAGCAGTACTTC
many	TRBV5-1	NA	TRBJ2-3	CASSPIGDTQYF	TGCGCCAGCAGCCCCATTGGGGATACGCAGTATTTT
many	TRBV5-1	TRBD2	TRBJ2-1	CASSLAASGTYNEQFF	TGCGCCAGCAGCTTGGCGGCTAGCGGTACCTACAATGAGCAGTTCTTC
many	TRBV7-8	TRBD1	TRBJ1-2	CASSKRQGEAFHYGYTF	TGTGCCAGCAGCAAACGACAGGGGGAAGCGTTTCACTATGGCTACACCTTC
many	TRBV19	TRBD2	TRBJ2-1	CASSIGGLAYNEQFF	TGTGCCAGTAGTATTGGGGGACTAGCCTACAATGAGCAGTTCTTC
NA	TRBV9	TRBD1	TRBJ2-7	CASSVGQGAHEQYF	TGTGCCAGCAGCGTGGGACAGGGGGCCCACGAGCAGTACTTC
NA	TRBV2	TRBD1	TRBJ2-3	CASSGQGPTDPQYF	TGTGCCAGCAGTGGACAGGGTCCCACAGATCCGCAGTATTTT
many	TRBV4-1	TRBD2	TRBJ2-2	CASSQGRLASGELFF	TGCGCCAGCAGCCAAGGTAGACTAGCCTCCGGGGAGCTGTTTTTT
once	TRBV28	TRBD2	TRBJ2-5	CASSLPGLAGVEGETQYF	TGTGCCAGCAGTCTCCCGGGACTAGCGGGAGTGGAGGGAGAGACCCAGTACTTC
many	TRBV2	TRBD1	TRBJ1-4	CASRYGTGMEKLFF	TGTGCCAGCAGGTACGGGACAGGGATGGAAAAACTGTTTTTT
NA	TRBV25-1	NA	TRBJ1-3	CASSEPTSSGNTIYF	TGTGCCAGCAGTGAACCGACATCCTCTGGAAACACCATATATTTT
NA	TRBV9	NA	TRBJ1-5	CASSVDGASNQPQHF	TGTGCCAGCAGCGTAGATGGGGCCTCCAATCAGCCCCAGCATTTT
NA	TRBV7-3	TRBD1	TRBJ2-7	CASSSRDRGFYEQYF	TGTGCCAGCAGCTCCCGGGACAGGGGGTTCTACGAGCAGTACTTC
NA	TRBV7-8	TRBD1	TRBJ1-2	CASSYLPTGDGYTF	TGTGCCAGCAGCTACTTGCCGACAGGGGATGGCTACACCTTC
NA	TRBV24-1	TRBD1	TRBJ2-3	CATSEFGTGSPDTQYF	TGTGCCACCAGTGAATTCGGGACAGGGAGCCCAGATACGCAGTATTTT
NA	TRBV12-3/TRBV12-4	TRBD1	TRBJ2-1	CASISGYLDGTVPYNEQFF	TGTGCCAGCATTTCTGGGTACCTAGACGGGACAGTTCCCTACAATGAGCAGTTCTTT
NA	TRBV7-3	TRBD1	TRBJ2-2	CASSRDSNTGELFF	TGTGCCAGCAGCAGGGACAGTAACACCGGGGAGCTGTTTTTT
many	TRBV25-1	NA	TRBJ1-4	CASRKQGGTNEKLFF	TGTGCCAGCCGCAAGCAGGGTGGCACTAATGAAAAACTGTTTTTT
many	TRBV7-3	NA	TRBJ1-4	CASSLKPETTNEKLFF	TGTGCCAGCAGCTTAAAACCGGAGACAACTAATGAAAAACTGTTTTTT
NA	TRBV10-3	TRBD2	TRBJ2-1	CAISEGTSARGEQFF	TGTGCCATCAGTGAAGGGACTAGCGCCCGAGGAGAGCAGTTCTTC
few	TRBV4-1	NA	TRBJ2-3	CASSQDRNTDTQYF	TGCGCCAGCAGCCAAGATAGGAACACAGATACGCAGTATTTT
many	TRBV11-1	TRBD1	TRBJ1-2	CASSAGQGEGYTF	TGTGCCAGCAGCGCGGGACAGGGTGAAGGCTACACCTTC
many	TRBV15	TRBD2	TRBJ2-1	CATSWPGLAQNNEQFF	TGTGCCACCAGCTGGCCGGGACTAGCGCAGAACAATGAGCAGTTCTTC
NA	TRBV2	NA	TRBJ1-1	CASSEVPQGMNTEAFF	TGTGCCAGCAGTGAAGTTCCGCAGGGGATGAACACTGAAGCTTTCTTT
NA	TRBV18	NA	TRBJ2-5	CASSSPGKETQYF	TGTGCCAGCTCATCTCCGGGAAAAGAGACCCAGTACTTC
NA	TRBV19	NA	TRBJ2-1	CASSLSKSYNEQFF	TGTGCCAGTAGTCTCTCGAAGAGCTACAATGAGCAGTTCTTC
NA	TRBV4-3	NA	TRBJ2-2	CASGQVSGGELFF	TGCGCCAGCGGCCAAGTTAGTGGCGGGGAGCTGTTTTTT
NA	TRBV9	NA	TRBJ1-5	CASRGDNQPQHF	TGTGCCAGTAGGGGGGACAATCAGCCCCAGCATTTT
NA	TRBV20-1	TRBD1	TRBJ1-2	CSVRDRGAPYGYTF	TGCAGTGTCAGGGACAGGGGAGCTCCCTATGGCTACACCTTC
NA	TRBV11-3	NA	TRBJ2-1	CASSPYDRYDEQFF	TGTGCCAGCAGCCCCTACGACAGGTATGATGAGCAGTTCTTC
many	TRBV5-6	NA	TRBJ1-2	CASSPGGYGYTF	TGTGCCAGCAGTCCCGGGGGCTATGGCTACACCTTC
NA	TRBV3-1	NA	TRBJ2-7	CASSQARGPYEQYF	TGTGCCAGCAGCCAAGCTCGGGGGCCTTACGAGCAGTACTTC
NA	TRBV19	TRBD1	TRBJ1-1	CASNDRVVLDGTEAFF	TGTGCCAGTAATGACAGGGTGGTCTTAGATGGCACTGAAGCTTTCTTT
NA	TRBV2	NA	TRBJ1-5	CASMGLYSNQPQHF	TGTGCCAGCATGGGGCTTTATAGCAATCAGCCCCAGCATTTT
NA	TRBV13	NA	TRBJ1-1	CASSWVLTEAFF	TGTGCCAGCAGCTGGGTGCTCACTGAAGCTTTCTTT
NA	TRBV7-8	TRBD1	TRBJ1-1	CASSSRQGPTEAFF	TGTGCCAGCAGCTCTCGACAGGGTCCCACTGAAGCTTTCTTT
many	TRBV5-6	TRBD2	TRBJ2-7	CASRSGREQYF	TGTGCCAGCAGATCCGGGAGGGAGCAGTACTTC
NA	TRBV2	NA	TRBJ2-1	CASKLGLSSYNEQFF	TGTGCCAGCAAACTAGGACTTAGCTCCTACAATGAGCAGTTCTTC
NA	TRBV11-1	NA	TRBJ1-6	CASSSRPNSYNSPLHF	TGTGCCAGCAGCTCCCGTCCGAACTCCTATAATTCACCCCTCCACTTT
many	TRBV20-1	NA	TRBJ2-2	CSAVRVTGELFF	TGCAGTGCCGTCAGGGTCACCGGGGAGCTGTTTTTT
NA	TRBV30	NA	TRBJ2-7	CAWRRYTGSYEQYF	TGTGCCTGGAGGCGATATACAGGATCCTACGAGCAGTACTTC
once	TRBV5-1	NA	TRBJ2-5	CASSSGQTIETQYF	TGCGCCAGCAGCTCAGGACAGACCATAGAGACCCAGTACTTC
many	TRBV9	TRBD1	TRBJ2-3	CASRDGQGGKTDTQYF	TGTGCCAGCAGAGACGGACAGGGAGGAAAAACAGATACGCAGTATTTT
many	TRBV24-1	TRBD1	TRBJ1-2	CATSDPGTGEGYTF	TGTGCCACCAGTGATCCCGGGACAGGGGAAGGCTACACCTTC
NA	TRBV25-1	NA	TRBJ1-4	CASSGTLLRTTNEKLFF	TGTGCCAGCAGCGGGACATTACTTAGGACAACTAATGAAAAACTGTTTTTT
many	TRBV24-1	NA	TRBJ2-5	CATSDLQVEGQETQYF	TGTGCCACCAGTGATTTGCAGGTGGAGGGGCAAGAGACCCAGTACTTC
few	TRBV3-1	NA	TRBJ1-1	CASSQGSSNTEAFF	TGTGCCAGCAGCCAGGGATCTTCGAACACTGAAGCTTTCTTT
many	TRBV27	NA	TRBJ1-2	CAIGPSTQWFRGYTF	TGTGCCATTGGTCCCTCCACCCAGTGGTTTAGGGGCTACACCTTC
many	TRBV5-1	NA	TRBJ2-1	CASSLDGQGSVNEQFF	TGCGCCAGCAGCTTGGACGGGCAGGGGTCCGTAAATGAGCAGTTCTTC
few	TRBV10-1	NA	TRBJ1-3	CASKTQGGLNF	TGTGCCAGCAAGACCCAGGGCGGACTTAACTTT
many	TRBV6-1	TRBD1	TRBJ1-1	CASSEYTGGTEAFF	TGTGCCAGCAGTGAATATACAGGGGGCACTGAAGCTTTCTTT
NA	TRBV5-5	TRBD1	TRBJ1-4	CASRLRQGNEKLFF	TGTGCCAGCAGGTTGCGACAGGGAAATGAAAAACTGTTTTTT
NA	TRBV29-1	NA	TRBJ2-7	CSVEGGTYEQYF	TGCAGCGTCGAGGGGGGCACCTACGAGCAGTACTTC
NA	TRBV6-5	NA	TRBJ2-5	CASTDRIETQYF	TGTGCCAGCACCGACAGGATCGAGACCCAGTACTTC
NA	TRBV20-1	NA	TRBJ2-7	CSASRSRKDSYEQYF	TGCAGTGCTAGCAGGAGCCGAAAGGATTCCTACGAGCAGTACTTC